This T cell receptor (beta chain) was documented in a study of T cells in Graves' hyperthyroidism and ophthalmopathy. Trimming pared 7 bases from V and 1 base from J, leaving 11 bases between. Germline-derived CDR1 and CDR2 are SGHVS and FQNEAQ. This CDR3 contains 13 residues. Ten or more counts support this clonotype. Its antigen remains unknown. What was amplified from RNA transcripts were TCR beta CDR3 regions. HTBI primers were used for first-round RT-PCR of the TCR CDR3. Using its own MiXCR run on the multiplex PCR reads, TCRdb lists one record per CDR3 protein. This sample has about half a million distinct CDR3 sequences, with less than 25% found just once. Among the patients, aged 18 to 65, hyperthyroidism was newly diagnosed and had lasted under 2 months. Study-level findings and limits: The blood repertoire included most of the expanded thyroid clonotypes above 0.001.

Sequencing used blood. This TCR was recovered from a man aged 18 to 29 with Graves' hyperthyroidism. This chain connects TRBV7-8 to TRBJ2-7; D gene ambiguous. The CDR3 loop reads CASISALSYEQYF. DNA of the CDR3: TGTGCCAGCATCTCGGCCCTGTCCTACGAGCAGTACTTC.